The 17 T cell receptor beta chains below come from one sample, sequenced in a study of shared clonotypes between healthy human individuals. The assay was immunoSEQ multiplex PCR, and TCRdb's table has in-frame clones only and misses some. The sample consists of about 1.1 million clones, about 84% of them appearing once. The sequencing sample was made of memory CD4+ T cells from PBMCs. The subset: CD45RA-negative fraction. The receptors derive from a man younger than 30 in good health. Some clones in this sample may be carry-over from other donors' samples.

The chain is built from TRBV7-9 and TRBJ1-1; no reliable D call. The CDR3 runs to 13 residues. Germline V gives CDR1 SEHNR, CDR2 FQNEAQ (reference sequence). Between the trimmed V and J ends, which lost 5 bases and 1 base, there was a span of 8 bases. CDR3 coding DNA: TGTGCCAGCAGCCACCTCCGGAACACTGAAGCTTTCTTT. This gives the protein CASSHLRNTEAFF. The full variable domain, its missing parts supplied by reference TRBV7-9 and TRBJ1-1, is DTGVSQNPRHKITKRGQNVTFRCDPISEHNRLYWYRQTLGQGPEFLTYFQNEAQLEKSRLLSDRFSAERPKGSFSTLEIQRTEQGDSAMYLCASSHLRNTEAFFGQGTRLTVV.

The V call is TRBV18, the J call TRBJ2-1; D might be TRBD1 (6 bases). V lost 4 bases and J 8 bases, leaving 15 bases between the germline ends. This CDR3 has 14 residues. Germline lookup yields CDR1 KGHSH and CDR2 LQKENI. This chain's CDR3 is CASSLLGGLDEQFF. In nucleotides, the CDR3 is TGTGCCAGCTCACTATTAGGGGGTCTGGATGAGCAGTTCTTC.

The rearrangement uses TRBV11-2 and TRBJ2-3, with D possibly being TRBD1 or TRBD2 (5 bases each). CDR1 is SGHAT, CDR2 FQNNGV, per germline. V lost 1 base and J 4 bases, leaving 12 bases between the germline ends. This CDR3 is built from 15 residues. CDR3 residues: CASSLVFGAADTQYF. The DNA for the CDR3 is TGTGCCAGCAGCTTAGTGTTCGGGGCCGCAGATACGCAGTATTTT.

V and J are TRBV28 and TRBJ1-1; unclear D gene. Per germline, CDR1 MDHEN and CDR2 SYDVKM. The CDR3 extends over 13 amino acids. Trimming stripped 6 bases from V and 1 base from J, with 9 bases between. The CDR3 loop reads CASRGGKNTEAFF. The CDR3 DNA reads TGTGCCAGCAGAGGAGGGAAGAACACTGAAGCTTTCTTT.

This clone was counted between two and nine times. The CDR3 region has the DNA TGTGCCAGCAGTTTGGTACGATGGGGGCAGTACTTC. Translating gives CASSLVRWGQYF. The chain carries TRBV28 and TRBJ2-7; no firm D call. Trimming pared 3 bases from V and 9 bases from J, leaving 12 bases between. The germline gives CDR1 MDHEN, CDR2 SYDVKM. CDR3 length: 12 amino acids.

This CDR3 is CASSVLPASYEQYF. The CDR3, as DNA: TGTGCCAGCAGCGTATTACCAGCCAGCTACGAGCAGTACTTC. V usage is TRBV9 and J usage is TRBJ2-7; no firm D call. Trimming left V 1 base short and J 3 bases short, with 11 bases between. CDR3 length equals 14 residues. From germline, CDR1 is SGDLS and CDR2 YYNGEE.

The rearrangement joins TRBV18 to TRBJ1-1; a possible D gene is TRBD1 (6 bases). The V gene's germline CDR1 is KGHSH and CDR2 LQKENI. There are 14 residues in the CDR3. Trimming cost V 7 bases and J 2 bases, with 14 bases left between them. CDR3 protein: CASLQGRGNTEAFF. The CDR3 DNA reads TGTGCCAGCTTACAGGGTCGGGGAAACACTGAAGCTTTCTTT.

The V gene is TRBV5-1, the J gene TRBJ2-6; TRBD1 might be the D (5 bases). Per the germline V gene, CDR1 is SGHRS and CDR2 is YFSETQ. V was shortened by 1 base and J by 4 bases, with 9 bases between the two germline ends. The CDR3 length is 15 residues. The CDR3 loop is CASSLTGMGANVLTF. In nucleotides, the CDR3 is TGCGCCAGCAGCTTGACAGGCATGGGGGCCAACGTCCTGACTTTC.

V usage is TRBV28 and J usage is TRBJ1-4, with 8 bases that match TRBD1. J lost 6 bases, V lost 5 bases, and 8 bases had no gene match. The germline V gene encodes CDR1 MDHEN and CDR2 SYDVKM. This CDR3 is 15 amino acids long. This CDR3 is CASSPEDRDDEKLFF. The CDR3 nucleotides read TGTGCCAGCAGTCCCGAGGACAGGGATGATGAAAAACTGTTTTTT.

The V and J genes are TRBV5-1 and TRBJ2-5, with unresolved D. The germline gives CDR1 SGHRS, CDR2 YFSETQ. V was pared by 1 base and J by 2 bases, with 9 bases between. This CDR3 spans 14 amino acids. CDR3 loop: CASSLNLPQETQYF. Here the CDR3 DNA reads TGCGCCAGCAGCTTGAATCTGCCACAAGAGACCCAGTACTTC.

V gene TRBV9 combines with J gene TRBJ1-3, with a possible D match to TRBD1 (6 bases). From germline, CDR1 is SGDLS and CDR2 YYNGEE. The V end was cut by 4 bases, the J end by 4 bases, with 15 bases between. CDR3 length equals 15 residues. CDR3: CASSFQGTPGNTIYF. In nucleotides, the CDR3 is TGTGCCAGCAGCTTCCAGGGGACACCAGGAAACACCATATATTTT.

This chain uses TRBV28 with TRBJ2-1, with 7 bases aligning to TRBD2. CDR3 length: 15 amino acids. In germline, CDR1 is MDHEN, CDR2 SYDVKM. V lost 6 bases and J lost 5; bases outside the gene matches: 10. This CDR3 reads CASRTSGERHNEQFF. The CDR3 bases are TGTGCCAGCAGGACAAGCGGGGAGAGGCACAATGAGCAGTTCTTC. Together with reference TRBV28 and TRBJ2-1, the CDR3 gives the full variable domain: DVKVTQSSRYLVKRTGEKVFLECVQDMDHENMFWYRQDPGLGLRLIYFSYDVKMKEKGDIPEGYSVSREKKERFSLILESASTNQTSMYLCASRTSGERHNEQFFGPGTRLTVL.

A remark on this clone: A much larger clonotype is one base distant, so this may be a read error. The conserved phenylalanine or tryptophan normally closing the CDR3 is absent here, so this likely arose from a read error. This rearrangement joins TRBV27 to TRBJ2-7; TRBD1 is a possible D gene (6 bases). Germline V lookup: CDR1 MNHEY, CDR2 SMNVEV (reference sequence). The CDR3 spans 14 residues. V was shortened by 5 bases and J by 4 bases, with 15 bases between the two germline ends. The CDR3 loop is CASSLKGEWYEQYL. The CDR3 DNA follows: TGTGCCAGCAGTCTCAAGGGGGAATGGTACGAGCAGTACCTC.

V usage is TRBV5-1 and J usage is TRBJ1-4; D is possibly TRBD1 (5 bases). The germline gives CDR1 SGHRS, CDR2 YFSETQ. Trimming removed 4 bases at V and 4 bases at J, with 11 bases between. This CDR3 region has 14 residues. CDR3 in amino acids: CASSTGTINEKLFF. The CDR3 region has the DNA TGCGCCAGCAGCACCGGGACCATTAATGAAAAACTGTTTTTT.

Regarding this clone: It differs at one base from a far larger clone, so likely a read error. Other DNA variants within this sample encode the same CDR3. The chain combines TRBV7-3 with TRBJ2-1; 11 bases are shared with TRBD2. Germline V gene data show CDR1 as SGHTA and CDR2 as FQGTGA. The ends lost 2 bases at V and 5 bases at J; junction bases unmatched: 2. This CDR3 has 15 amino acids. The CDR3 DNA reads TGTGCCAGCAGCTTAGGACTAGCGGGCAACAATGAGCAGTTCTTC. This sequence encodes CASSLGLAGNNEQFF.

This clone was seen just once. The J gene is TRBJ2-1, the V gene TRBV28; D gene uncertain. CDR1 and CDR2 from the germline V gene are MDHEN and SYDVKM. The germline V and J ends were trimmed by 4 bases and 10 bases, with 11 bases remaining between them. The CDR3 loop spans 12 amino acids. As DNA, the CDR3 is TGTGCCAGCAGTTCCATCTATGTGGAGCAGTTCTTC. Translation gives CASSSIYVEQFF.

CDR3 residues: CASSEAARILGNTGELFF. DNA of the CDR3: TGTGCCAGCAGTGAAGCGGCCCGGATCCTCGGAAACACCGGGGAGCTGTTTTTT. V is TRBV6-1 and J is TRBJ2-2; no clear D. Germline CDR1 reads MNHNS; CDR2 reads SASEGT. CDR3 length equals 18 residues. The V end lost 0 bases, the J end lost 2 bases, and 16 bases lay between the germline ends.